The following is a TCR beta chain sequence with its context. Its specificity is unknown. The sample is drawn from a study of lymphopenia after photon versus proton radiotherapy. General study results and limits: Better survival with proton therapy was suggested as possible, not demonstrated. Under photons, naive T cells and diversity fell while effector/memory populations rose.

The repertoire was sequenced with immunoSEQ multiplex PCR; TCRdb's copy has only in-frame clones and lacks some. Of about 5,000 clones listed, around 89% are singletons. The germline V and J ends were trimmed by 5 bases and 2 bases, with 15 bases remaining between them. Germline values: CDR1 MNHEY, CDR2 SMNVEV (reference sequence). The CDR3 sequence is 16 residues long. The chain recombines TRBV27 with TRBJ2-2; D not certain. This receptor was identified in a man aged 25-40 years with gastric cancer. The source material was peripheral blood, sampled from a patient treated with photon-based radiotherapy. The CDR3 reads CASSRAGSSNTGELFF. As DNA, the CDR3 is TGTGCCAGCAGTAGGGCAGGTTCCAGTAACACCGGGGAGCTGTTTTTT.